This TCR beta chain was sequenced for a study of blood T cell repertoires in COVID-19. Study-wide context: COVID-19 samples collected from the United States, Italy and Spain covered acute and convalescent phases. T cells, B-cell-depleted T cells, or PBMCs provided the cDNA or gDNA that served as material.

Sequencing was performed with immunoSEQ multiplex PCR; in TCRdb, only in-frame clones are kept and a portion is missing. The table has approximately 210,000 clones, 70% to 90% seen once. Trimming stripped 3 bases from V and 4 bases from J, with 13 bases between. The CDR3 is 13 residues long. CDR1 and CDR2 from the germline V gene are DFQATT and SNEGSKA (reference sequence). Sequencing was performed on peripheral blood. V usage is TRBV20-1 and J usage is TRBJ2-7, with D maybe TRBD2 (6 bases). The sequence came from a man aged 18 to 30 with active or convalescent COVID-19. The CDR3 spells CSASKTGAYEQYF. CDR3 sequence (DNA): TGCAGTGCTAGTAAAACGGGAGCTTACGAGCAGTACTTC.